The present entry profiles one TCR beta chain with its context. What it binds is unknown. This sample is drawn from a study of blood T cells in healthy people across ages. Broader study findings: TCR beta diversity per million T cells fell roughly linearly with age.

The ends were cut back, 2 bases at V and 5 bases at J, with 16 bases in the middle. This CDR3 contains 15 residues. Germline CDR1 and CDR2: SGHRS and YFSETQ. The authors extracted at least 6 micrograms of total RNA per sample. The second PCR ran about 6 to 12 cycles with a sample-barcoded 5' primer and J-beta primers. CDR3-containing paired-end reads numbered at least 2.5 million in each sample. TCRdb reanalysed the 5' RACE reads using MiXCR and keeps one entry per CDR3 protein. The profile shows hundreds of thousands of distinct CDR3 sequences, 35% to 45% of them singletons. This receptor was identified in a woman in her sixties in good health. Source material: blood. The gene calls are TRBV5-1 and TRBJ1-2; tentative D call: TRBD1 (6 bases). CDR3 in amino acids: CASSFPDSKEYGYTF. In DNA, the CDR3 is TGCGCCAGCAGCTTCCCGGACAGTAAGGAATATGGCTACACCTTC.